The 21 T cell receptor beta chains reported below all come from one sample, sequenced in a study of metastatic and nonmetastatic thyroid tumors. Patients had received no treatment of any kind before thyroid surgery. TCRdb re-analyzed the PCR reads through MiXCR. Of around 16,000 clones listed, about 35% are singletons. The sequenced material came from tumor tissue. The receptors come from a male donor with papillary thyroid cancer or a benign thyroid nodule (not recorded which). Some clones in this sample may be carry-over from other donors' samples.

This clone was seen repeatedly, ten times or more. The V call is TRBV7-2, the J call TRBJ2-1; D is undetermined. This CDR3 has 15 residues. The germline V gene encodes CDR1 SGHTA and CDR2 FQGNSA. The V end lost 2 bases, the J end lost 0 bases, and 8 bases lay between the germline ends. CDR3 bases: TGTGCCAGCAGCTTAAGCTCAAGCTCCTACAATGAGCAGTTCTTC. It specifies CASSLSSSSYNEQFF.

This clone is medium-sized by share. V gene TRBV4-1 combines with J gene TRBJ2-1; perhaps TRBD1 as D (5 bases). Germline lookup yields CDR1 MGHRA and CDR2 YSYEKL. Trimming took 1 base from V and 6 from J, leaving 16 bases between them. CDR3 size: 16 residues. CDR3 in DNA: TGCGCCAGCAGCCAAGGGCACAGGCTCGCGCCCAATGAGCAGTTCTTC. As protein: CASSQGHRLAPNEQFF.

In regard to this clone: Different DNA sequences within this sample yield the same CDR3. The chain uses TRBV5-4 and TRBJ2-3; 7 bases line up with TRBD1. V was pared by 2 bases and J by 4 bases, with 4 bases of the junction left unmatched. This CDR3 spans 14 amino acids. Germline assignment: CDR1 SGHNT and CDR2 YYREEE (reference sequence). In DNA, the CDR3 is TGTGCCAGCAGCTTAGGGGGCCGGTCAGATACGCAGTATTTT. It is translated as CASSLGGRSDTQYF.

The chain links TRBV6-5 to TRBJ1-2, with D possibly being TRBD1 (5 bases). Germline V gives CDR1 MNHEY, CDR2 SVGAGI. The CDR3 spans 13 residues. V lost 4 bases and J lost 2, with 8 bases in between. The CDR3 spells CASSFTGNYGYTF. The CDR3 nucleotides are TGTGCCAGCAGTTTTACAGGAAACTATGGCTACACCTTC.

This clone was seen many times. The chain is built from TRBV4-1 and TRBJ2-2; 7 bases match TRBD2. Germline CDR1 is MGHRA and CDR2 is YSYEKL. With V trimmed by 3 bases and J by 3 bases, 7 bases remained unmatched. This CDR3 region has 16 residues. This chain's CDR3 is CASSQRGSWDTGELFF. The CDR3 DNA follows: TGCGCCAGCAGCCAGCGCGGGAGTTGGGACACCGGGGAGCTGTTTTTT.

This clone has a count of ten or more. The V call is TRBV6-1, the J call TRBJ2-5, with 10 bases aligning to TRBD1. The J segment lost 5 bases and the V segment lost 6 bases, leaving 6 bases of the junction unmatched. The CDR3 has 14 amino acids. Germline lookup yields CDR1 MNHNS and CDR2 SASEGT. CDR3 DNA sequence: TGTGCCAGCAGGACGGACAGGGGGTTGGAGACCCAGTACTTC. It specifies CASRTDRGLETQYF.

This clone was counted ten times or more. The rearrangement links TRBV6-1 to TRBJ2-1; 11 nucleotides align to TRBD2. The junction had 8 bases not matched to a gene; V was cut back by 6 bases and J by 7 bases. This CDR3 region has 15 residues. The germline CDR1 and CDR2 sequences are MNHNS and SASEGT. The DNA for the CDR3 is TGTGCCAGCAGGATAGCGGGAGGGCGATTAAATGAGCAGTTCTTC. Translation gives CASRIAGGRLNEQFF.

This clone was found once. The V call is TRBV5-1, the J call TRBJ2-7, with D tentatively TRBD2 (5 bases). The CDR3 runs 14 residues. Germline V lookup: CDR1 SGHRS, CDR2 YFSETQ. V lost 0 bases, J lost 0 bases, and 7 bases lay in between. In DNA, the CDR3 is TGCGCCAGCAGCTTGGCCGGGAACTCCTACGAGCAGTACTTC. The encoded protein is CASSLAGNSYEQYF.

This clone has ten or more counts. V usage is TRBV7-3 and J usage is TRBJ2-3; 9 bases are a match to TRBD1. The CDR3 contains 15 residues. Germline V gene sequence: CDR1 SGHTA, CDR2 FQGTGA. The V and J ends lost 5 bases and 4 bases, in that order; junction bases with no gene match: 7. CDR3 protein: CASSPTGGDPDTQYF. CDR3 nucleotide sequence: TGTGCCAGCAGCCCAACAGGGGGCGATCCAGATACGCAGTATTTT.

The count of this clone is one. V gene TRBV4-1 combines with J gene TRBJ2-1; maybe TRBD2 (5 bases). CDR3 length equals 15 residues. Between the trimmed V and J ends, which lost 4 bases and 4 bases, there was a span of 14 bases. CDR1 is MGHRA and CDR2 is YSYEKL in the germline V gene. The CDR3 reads CASSLTGREYNEQFF. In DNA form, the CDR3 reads TGCGCCAGCAGCCTCACGGGAAGGGAGTACAATGAGCAGTTCTTC.

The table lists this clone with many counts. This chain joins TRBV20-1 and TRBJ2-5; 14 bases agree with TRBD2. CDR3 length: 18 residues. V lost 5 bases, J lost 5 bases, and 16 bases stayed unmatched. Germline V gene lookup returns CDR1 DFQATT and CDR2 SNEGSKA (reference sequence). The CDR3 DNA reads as TGCAGTGCTCTTGGACTAGCGGGGGGCTGGGGGGCCGCGGAGACCCAGTACTTC. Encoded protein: CSALGLAGGWGAAETQYF.

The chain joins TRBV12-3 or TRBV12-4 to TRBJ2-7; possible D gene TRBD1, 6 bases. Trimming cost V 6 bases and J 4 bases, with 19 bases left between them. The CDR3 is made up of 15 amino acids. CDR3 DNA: TGTGCCAGCAGCCCTACCGGGAAAGGGGGTTACGAGCAGTACTTC. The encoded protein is CASSPTGKGGYEQYF.

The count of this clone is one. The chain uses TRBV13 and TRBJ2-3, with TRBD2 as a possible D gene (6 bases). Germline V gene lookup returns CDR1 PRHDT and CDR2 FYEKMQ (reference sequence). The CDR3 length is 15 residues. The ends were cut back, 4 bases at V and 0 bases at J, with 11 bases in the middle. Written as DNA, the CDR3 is TGTGCCAGCAGCTGGCGGGGTCATAGCACAGATACGCAGTATTTT. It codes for CASSWRGHSTDTQYF.

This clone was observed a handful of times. CDR3 sequence (DNA): TGTGCCAGCAGTGATTACCTAGCCCAGCAGTATTTT. The encoded protein is CASSDYLAQQYF. V and J are TRBV9 and TRBJ2-3; D is perhaps TRBD2 (5 bases). This CDR3 contains 12 residues. Germline values: CDR1 SGDLS, CDR2 YYNGEE. Trimming took off 5 bases at V and 11 bases at J, with 15 bases between the two ends.

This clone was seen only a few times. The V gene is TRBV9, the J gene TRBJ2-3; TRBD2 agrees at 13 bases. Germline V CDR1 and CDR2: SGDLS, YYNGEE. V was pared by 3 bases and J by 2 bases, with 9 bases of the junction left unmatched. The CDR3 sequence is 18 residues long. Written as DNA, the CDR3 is TGTGCCAGCAGCGGGGCACTAGCGGGGGGGCTTTACACAGATACGCAGTATTTT. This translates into CASSGALAGGLYTDTQYF.

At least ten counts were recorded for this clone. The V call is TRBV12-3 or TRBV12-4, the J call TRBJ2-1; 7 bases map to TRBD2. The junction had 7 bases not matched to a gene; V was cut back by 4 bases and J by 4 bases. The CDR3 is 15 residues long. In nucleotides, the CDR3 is TGTGCCAGCAGTTCTAGCGGAACAAGGTACAATGAGCAGTTCTTC. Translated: CASSSSGTRYNEQFF.

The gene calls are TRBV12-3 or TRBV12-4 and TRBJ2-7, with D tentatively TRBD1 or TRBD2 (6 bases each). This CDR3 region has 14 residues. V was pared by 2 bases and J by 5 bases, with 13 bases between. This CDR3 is CASSLLGGQDEQYF. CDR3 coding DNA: TGTGCCAGCAGTTTATTGGGGGGCCAGGACGAGCAGTACTTC.

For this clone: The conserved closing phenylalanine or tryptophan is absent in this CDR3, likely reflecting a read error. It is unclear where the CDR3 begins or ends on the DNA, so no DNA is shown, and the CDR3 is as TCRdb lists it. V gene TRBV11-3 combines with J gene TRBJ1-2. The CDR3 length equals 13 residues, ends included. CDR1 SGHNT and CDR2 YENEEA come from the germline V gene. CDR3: CASRQGPNYGYTV.

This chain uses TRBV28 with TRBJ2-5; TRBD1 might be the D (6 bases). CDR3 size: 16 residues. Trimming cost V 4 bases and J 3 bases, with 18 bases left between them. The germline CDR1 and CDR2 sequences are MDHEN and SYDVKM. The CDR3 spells CASSSPVLDSEETQYF. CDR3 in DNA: TGTGCCAGCAGTTCCCCTGTGTTGGACAGTGAAGAGACCCAGTACTTC.

CDR3 sequence reads: CASSHGGTDLGYGYTF. Here the CDR3 DNA reads TGTGCCAGCAGCCACGGTGGGACCGACCTAGGCTATGGCTACACCTTC. The chain links TRBV4-2 to TRBJ1-2; D may be TRBD1 (5 bases). Germline V gene lookup returns CDR1 LGHNA and CDR2 YNFKEQ. V lost 3 bases, J lost 4 bases, and 18 bases lay in between. There are 16 residues in the CDR3.

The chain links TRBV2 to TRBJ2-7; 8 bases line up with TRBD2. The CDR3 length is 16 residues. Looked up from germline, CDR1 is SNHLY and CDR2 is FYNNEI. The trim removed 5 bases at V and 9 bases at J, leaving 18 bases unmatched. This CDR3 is CASSSRPQLAASTQYF. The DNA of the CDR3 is TGTGCCAGCAGTTCCCGACCCCAACTAGCGGCCTCTACGCAGTACTTC.